Included here is one TCR beta chain sequence, with context. The antigen is unknown. Axillary draining lymph nodes of breast cancer patients supplied the node samples. Deletions cut 9 bases from V and 2 bases from J, with 8 bases between. Germline V lookup: CDR1 LNHDA, CDR2 SQIVND (reference sequence). The CDR3 is 11 amino acids. This sample was included in a study of breast tumors, draining lymph nodes, adjacent tissues. Study results and caveats: That most tumor T cells come from lymph nodes remained unproven.

From the multiplex PCR reads, TCRdb called clonotypes with MiXCR, one entry per CDR3 protein. The data contain more than 100,000 distinct CDR3 sequences, about a fifth of them seen just once; the ten biggest clones take up approximately 2.7%. This sequence originates from a female donor with breast cancer. Some clones in this sample may be carry-over from other donors' samples. Sequencing was done on a sample of axillary lymph node tissue. The rearrangement joins TRBV19 to TRBJ2-7; D remains unclear. CDR3 bases: TGTGCCAGCGGGTCTGCCTACGAGCAGTACTTC. This translates into CASGSAYEQYF.